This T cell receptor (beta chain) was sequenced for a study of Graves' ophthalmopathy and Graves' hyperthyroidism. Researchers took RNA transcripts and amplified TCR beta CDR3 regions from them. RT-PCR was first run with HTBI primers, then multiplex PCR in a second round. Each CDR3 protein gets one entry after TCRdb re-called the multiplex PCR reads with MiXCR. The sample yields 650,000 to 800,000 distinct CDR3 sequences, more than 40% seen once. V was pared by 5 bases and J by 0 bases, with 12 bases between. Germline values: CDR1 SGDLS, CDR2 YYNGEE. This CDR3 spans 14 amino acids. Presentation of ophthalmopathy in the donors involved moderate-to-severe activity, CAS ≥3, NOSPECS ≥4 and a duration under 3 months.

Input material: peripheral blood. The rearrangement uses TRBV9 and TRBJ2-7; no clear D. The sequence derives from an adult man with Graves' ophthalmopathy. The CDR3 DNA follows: TGTGCCAGCAGAGCTGGGCTGAGCTCCTACGAGCAGTACTTC. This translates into CASRAGLSSYEQYF.